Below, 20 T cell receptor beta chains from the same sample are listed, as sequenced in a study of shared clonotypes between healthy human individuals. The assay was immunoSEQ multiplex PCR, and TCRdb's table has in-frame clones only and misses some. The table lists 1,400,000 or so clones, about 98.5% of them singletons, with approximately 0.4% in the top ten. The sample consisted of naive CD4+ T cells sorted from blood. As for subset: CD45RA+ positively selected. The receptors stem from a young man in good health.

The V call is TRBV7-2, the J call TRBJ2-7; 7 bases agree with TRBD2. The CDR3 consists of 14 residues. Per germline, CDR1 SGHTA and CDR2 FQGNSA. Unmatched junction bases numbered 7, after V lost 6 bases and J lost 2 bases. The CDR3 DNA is TGTGCCAGCAGTTGGGACTATTCAGCCTACGAGCAGTACTTC. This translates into CASSWDYSAYEQYF.

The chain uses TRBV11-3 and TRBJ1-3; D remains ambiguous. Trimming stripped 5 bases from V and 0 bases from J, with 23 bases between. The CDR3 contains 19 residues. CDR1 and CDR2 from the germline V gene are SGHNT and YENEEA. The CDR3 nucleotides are TGTGCCAGCAGCACCTACCTCCTCCCTGGAAGATACTCTGGAAACACCATATATTTT. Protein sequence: CASSTYLLPGRYSGNTIYF. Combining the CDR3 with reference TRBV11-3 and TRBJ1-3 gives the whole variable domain EAGVVQSPRYKIIEKKQPVAFWCNPISGHNTLYWYLQNLGQGPELLIRYENEEAVDDSQLPKDRFSAERLKGVDSTLKIQPAELGDSAVYLCASSTYLLPGRYSGNTIYFGEGSWLTVV.

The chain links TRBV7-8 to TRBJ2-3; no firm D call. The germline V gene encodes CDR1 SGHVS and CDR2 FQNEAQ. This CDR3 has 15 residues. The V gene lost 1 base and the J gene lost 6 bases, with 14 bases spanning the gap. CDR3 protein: CASSLDLAVWDTQYF. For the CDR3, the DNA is TGTGCCAGCAGCTTAGATTTAGCTGTTTGGGATACGCAGTATTTT.

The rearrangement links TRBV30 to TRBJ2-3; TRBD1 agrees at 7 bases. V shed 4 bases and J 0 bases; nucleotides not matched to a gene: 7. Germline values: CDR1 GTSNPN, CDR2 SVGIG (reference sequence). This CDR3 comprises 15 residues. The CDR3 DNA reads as TGTGCCTGGACCCCGGGACAGAAAAGCACAGATACGCAGTATTTT. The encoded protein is CAWTPGQKSTDTQYF.

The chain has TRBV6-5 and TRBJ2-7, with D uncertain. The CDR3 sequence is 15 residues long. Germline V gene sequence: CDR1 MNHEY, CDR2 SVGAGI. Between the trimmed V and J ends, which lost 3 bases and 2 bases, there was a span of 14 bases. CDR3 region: CASSYSEASAYEQYF. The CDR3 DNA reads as TGTGCCAGCAGTTATTCCGAGGCGTCCGCCTACGAGCAGTACTTC.

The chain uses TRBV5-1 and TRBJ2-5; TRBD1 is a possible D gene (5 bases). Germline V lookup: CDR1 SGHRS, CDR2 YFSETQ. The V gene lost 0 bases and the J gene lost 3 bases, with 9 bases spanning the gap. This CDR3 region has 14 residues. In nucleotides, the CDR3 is TGCGCCAGCAGCTTGGGACAGACAAAAGAGACCCAGTACTTC. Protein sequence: CASSLGQTKETQYF. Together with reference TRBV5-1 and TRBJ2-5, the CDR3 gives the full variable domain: KAGVTQTPRYLIKTRGQQVTLSCSPISGHRSVSWYQQTPGQGLQFLFEYFSETQRNKGNFPGRFSGRQFSNSRSEMNVSTLELGDSALYLCASSLGQTKETQYFGPGTRLLVL.

The CDR3 region is CATSTGTLSYEQYF. The CDR3 DNA is TGTGCCACCAGCACCGGGACACTCAGCTACGAGCAGTACTTC. The chain links TRBV15 to TRBJ2-7, with D possibly TRBD1 on 6 matching bases. V lost 4 bases to trimming and J lost 3 bases, with 13 bases between them. There are 14 residues in the CDR3. CDR1 and CDR2 from the germline V gene are LNHNV and YYDKDF (reference sequence).

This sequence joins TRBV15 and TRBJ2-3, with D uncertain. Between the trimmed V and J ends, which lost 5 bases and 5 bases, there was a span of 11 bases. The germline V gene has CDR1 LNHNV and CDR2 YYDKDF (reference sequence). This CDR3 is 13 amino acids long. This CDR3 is CATSYRPGDTQYF. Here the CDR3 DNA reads TGTGCCACCAGCTACCGACCGGGAGATACGCAGTATTTT.

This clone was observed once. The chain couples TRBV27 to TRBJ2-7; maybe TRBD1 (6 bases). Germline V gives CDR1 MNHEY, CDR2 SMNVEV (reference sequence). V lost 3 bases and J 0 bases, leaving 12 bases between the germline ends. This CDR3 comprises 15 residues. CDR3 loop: CASSLNRVRSYEQYF. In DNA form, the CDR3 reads TGTGCCAGCAGTTTGAACAGGGTACGCTCCTACGAGCAGTACTTC.

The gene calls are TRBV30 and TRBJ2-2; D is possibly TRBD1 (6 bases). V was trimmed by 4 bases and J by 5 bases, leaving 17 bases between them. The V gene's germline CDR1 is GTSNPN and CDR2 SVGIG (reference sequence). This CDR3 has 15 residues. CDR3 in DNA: TGTGCCTGGACACGAGGGGGAGCAGGAACCGGGGAGCTGTTTTTT. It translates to CAWTRGGAGTGELFF.

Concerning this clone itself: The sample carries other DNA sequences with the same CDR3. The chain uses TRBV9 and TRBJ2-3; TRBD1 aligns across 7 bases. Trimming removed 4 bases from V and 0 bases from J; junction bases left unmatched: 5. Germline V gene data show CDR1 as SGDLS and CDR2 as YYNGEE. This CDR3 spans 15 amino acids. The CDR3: CASSPRTGSTDTQYF. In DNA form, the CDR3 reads TGTGCCAGCAGCCCTCGGACAGGCAGCACAGATACGCAGTATTTT.

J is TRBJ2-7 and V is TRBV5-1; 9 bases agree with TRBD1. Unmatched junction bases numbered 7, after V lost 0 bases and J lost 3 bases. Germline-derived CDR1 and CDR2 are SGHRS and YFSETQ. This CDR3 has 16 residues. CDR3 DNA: TGCGCCAGCAGCTTGGGTGGGGGGACAGGGCGCTACGAGCAGTACTTC. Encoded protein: CASSLGGGTGRYEQYF.

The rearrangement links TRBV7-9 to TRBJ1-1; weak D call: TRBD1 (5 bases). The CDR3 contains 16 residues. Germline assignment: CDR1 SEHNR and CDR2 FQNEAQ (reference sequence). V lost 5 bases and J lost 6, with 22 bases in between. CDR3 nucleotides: TGTGCCAGCAGCGGAATTCATGGCGGGGCAGGTGCTGAAGCTTTCTTT. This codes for CASSGIHGGAGAEAFF.

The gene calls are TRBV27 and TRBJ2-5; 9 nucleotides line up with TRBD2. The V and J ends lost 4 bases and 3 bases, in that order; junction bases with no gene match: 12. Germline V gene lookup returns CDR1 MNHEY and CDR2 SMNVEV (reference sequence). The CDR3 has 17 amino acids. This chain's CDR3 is CASSSTSPGLAEETQYF. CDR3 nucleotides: TGTGCCAGCAGTTCAACTTCACCGGGACTAGCTGAAGAGACCCAGTACTTC.

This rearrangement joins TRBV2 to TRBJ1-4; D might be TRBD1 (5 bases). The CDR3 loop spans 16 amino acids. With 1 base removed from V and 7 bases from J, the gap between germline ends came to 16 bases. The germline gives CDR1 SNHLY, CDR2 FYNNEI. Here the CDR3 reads CASSEGVAGRGEKLFF. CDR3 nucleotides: TGTGCCAGCAGTGAAGGTGTGGCAGGGAGAGGTGAAAAACTGTTTTTT.

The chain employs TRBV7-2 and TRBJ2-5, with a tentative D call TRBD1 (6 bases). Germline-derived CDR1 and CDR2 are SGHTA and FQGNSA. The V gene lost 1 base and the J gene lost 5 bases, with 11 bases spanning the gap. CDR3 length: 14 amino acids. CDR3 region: CASSLVQGLETQYF. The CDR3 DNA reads TGTGCCAGCAGCTTAGTGCAGGGGTTGGAGACCCAGTACTTC. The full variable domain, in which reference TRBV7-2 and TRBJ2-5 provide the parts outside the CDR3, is GAGVSQSPSNKVTEKGKDVELRCDPISGHTALYWYRQSLGQGLEFLIYFQGNSAPDKSGLPSDRFSAERTGGSVSTLTIQRTQQEDSAVYLCASSLVQGLETQYFGPGTRLLVL.

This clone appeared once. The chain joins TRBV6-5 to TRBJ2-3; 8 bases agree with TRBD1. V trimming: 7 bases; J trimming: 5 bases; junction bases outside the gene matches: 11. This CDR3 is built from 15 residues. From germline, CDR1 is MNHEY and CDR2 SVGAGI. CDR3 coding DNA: TGTGCCAGCACGGGGACAGGACTTCTGAAAGATACGCAGTATTTT. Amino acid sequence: CASTGTGLLKDTQYF.

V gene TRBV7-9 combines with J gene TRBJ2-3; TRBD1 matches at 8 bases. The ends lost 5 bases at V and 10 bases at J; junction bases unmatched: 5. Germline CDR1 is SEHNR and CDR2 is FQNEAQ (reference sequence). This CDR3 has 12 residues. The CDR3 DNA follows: TGTGCCAGCAGCCGAGGACAGGGTTCGCAGTATTTT. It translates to CASSRGQGSQYF.

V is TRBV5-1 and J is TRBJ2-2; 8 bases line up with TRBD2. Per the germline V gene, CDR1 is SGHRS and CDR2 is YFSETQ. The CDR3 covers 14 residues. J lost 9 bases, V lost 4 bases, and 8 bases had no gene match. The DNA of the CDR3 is TGCGCCAGCAGCACCGGGACTAGTCTCCGGGAGCTGTTTTTT. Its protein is CASSTGTSLRELFF.

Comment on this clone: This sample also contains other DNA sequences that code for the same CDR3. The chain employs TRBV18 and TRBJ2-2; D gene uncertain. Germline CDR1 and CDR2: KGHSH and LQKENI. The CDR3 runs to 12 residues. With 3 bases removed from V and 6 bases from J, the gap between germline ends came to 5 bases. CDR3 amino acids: CASSPNPGELFF. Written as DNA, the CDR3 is TGTGCCAGCTCACCCAATCCCGGGGAGCTGTTTTTT.